Below, one TCR beta chain is given with its context. Its antigen is unknown. The data were obtained in a study of cytomegalovirus exposure and HLA in healthy donors. Primers: 60 Vbeta forward and 13 Jbeta reverse. Some clones are missing from TCRdb's copy, which holds only in-frame ones; the method was immunoSEQ multiplex PCR. This sample carries 150,000 to 200,000 clones, about 81% of them seen once, and the ten largest clones take around 2.1%. The CDR3 totals 13 residues. CDR1 and CDR2 from the germline V gene are SNHLY and FYNNEI. The V end lost 9 bases, the J end lost 0 bases, and 10 bases lay between the germline ends. Notes on the study in general: Later findings reportedly placed an Asian-associated ancestry cluster below the roughly 690-donor mean for N-insertions.

Donors likely had unrecorded immune exposures despite being nominally healthy when sampled. The clonotype originates from a woman younger than 35 in good health and CMV-seropositive. Sequences were obtained from PBMCs. The genes are TRBV2 and TRBJ2-3; perhaps TRBD2 as D (6 bases). The CDR3 DNA reads as TGTGCCAGACGACTAGAAAGCACAGATACGCAGTATTTT. This gives the protein CARRLESTDTQYF.